This T cell receptor (beta chain) appears in the sequencing data of a study of blood T cells in healthy people across ages. A J-beta primer mix and a sample-barcoded 5' primer were used in a second PCR of roughly 7 to 12 cycles. TCRdb itself ran the 5' RACE reads through MiXCR, one entry per CDR3 protein. This sample has roughly 550,000 distinct CDR3 sequences; 24% occur once, and the top ten carry around 10%. The CDR3 is 15 residues long. CDR1 and CDR2 (germline): MDHEN, SYDVKM. With respect to this clonotype: An end of the junction does not agree with germline; a read error may underlie this.

These data were also filed under a second study, of T cells of mothers and their children.

The receptor comes from a boy between 5 and 17 years old in good health. J is TRBJ2-7 and V is TRBV28, with D uncertain. The source material was blood. The CDR3 sequence is CVSSLLFGSSYEQYF. The CDR3 nucleotides are TGTGTCAGCAGTTTACTATTCGGCTCCTCCTACGAGCAGTACTTC.